This T cell receptor (beta chain) was recorded in a study of cytomegalovirus exposure and HLA in healthy donors. Use of 60 Vbeta and 13 Jbeta primers characterized the PCR. Profiled with immunoSEQ multiplex PCR; TCRdb holds only in-frame clones, not every one. This sample's table reports approximately 100,000 clones. Sequences were obtained from PBMCs. The clonotype originates from a man aged 45-65 years in good health and CMV-seropositive.

In DNA, the CDR3 is TGTGCCAGCAGCTACGCGGCGGACAGGGAATACGAGCAGTACTTC. This sequence encodes CASSYAADREYEQYF. This rearrangement joins TRBV6-5 to TRBJ2-7; 8 bases map to TRBD1. This CDR3 spans 15 amino acids. Looked up from germline, CDR1 is MNHEY and CDR2 is SVGAGI. V gave up 6 bases and J gave up 4 bases; unmatched junction bases: 11.